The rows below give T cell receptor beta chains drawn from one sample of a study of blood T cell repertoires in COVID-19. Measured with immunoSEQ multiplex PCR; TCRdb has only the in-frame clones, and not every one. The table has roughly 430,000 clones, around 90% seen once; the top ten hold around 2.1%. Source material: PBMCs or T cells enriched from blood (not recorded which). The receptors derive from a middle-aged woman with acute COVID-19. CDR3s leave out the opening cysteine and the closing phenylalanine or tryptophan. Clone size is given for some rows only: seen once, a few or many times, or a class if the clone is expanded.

cdr3_aa: ASSVQGGTEAF
clone_size: -
v_call: TRBV19

cdr3_aa: ASSPSEGVYEQY
clone_size: once
v_call: TRBV18

cdr3_aa: ASCLTGAYEQY
clone_size: -
v_call: TRBV11-2

cdr3_aa: ASSVAPGGTSPLH
clone_size: -
v_call: TRBV9

cdr3_aa: ASSALRETQY
clone_size: -
v_call: TRBV2

cdr3_aa: ASTSGYNEQF
clone_size: -
v_call: TRBV2

cdr3_aa: ASSPPNSGGARDTQY
clone_size: -
v_call: TRBV18

cdr3_aa: ASSLDGGGGQETQY
clone_size: -
v_call: TRBV11-2

cdr3_aa: ASSADRNQPQH
clone_size: -
v_call: TRBV5-8

cdr3_aa: ASSPGTGAGANVLT
clone_size: many
v_call: TRBV18

cdr3_aa: ASSINSGTQETQY
clone_size: once
v_call: TRBV4-1

cdr3_aa: ASSRYGGPQGGYT
clone_size: -
v_call: TRBV7-9

cdr3_aa: ASSQAGGAFHGYT
clone_size: -
v_call: TRBV3-1/TRBV3-2

cdr3_aa: ASSHPNSYNSPLH
clone_size: -
v_call: TRBV14

cdr3_aa: ASTGPGQSTGGLY
clone_size: once
v_call: TRBV30

cdr3_aa: SGGDTGSWQY
clone_size: -
v_call: TRBV29-1

cdr3_aa: ASSSGWAQY
clone_size: once
v_call: TRBV12-3/TRBV12-4

cdr3_aa: AWGDRGYSGANVLT
clone_size: -
v_call: TRBV30

cdr3_aa: ASSLDFNQPQH
clone_size: -
v_call: TRBV5-1

cdr3_aa: ASSLSGNQPQH
clone_size: -
v_call: TRBV5-8

cdr3_aa: ASSVSGGQETQY
clone_size: -
v_call: TRBV9

cdr3_aa: ASSEALLLNTEAF
clone_size: -
v_call: TRBV6-1

cdr3_aa: ASSFRVGAGGHNEQF
clone_size: -
v_call: TRBV5-4

cdr3_aa: ASSLGAGFANTEAF
clone_size: -
v_call: TRBV5-1

cdr3_aa: ASSQASGQGLEQY
clone_size: -
v_call: TRBV3-1/TRBV3-2

cdr3_aa: ASSHGRGSLNTEAF
clone_size: -
v_call: TRBV3-1/TRBV3-2

cdr3_aa: AWRTSSSPGEQF
clone_size: -
v_call: TRBV30

cdr3_aa: AWGAGVPLISPLH
clone_size: -
v_call: TRBV30

cdr3_aa: ASSLEGQDFDEQY
clone_size: -
v_call: TRBV7-8

cdr3_aa: ASSERISGTSLHEQY
clone_size: -
v_call: TRBV6-1

cdr3_aa: ASSQGLYTEAF
clone_size: -
v_call: TRBV3-1/TRBV3-2

cdr3_aa: ASNPTGTGTSPLH
clone_size: -
v_call: TRBV6-5

cdr3_aa: ASSPTSGDRDEQF
clone_size: -
v_call: TRBV5-4

cdr3_aa: ASSLGQGFRSPLH
clone_size: -
v_call: TRBV25-1

cdr3_aa: ASSAGTTNEKLF
clone_size: -
v_call: TRBV28

cdr3_aa: SANRVMNTEAF
clone_size: -
v_call: TRBV29-1

cdr3_aa: ASSPRNKADTQY
clone_size: -
v_call: TRBV5-1

cdr3_aa: ASSVDGGGARETQY
clone_size: -
v_call: TRBV9

cdr3_aa: ASSMIDRAHEKLF
clone_size: -
v_call: TRBV19

cdr3_aa: ASSSDPMGGPQYNEQF
clone_size: few
v_call: TRBV5-6

cdr3_aa: ASSFSRGEKLF
clone_size: -
v_call: TRBV12-3/TRBV12-4

cdr3_aa: AISERNRGMGQPQH
clone_size: -
v_call: TRBV10-3

cdr3_aa: ASSHLLGGGANYGYT
clone_size: -
v_call: TRBV19

cdr3_aa: SASKAGKQY
clone_size: -
v_call: TRBV20-1

cdr3_aa: ASSLFRGYSEQY
clone_size: once
v_call: TRBV7-8

cdr3_aa: ASSLAEVSEQY
clone_size: -
v_call: TRBV7-9

cdr3_aa: ASSQASLAGGQETQY
clone_size: -
v_call: TRBV3-1/TRBV3-2

cdr3_aa: ASTDPGQGAYEQY
clone_size: -
v_call: TRBV27